This is a list of T cell receptor beta chains from one sample in a study of T cell repertoires in cytomegalovirus infection. TCRdb reanalysed the reads using MiXCR and keeps one entry per CDR3 protein. The data show about 130,000 distinct CDR3 sequences, approximately 8.8% seen once. The sample taken for sequencing was PBMCs. The receptor set was obtained from a human donor in good health (CMV status not recorded). Some clones in this sample may be carry-over from other donors' samples. Each CDR3 is given with its conserved first and last residue. Each record gives: J gene, clone size, V gene, CDR3 protein. Some rows have no size entry. The others give once, few or many, or a class for an expanded clone.

j_call: TRBJ1-1; clone_size: .; v_call: TRBV5-4; cdr3_aa: CASSLTVRNTEAFF
j_call: TRBJ2-2; clone_size: many; v_call: TRBV2; cdr3_aa: CASSGLAPTGELFF
j_call: .; clone_size: .; v_call: TRBV7-2; cdr3_aa: CASRIDLSYEQFF
j_call: TRBJ1-5; clone_size: .; v_call: TRBV20-1; cdr3_aa: CSASNRVTGREPQHF
j_call: TRBJ1-4; clone_size: many; v_call: TRBV6-5; cdr3_aa: CASSYRGNEKLFF
j_call: TRBJ2-7; clone_size: .; v_call: TRBV9; cdr3_aa: CASSGEGRNEQYF
j_call: TRBJ2-2; clone_size: few; v_call: TRBV18; cdr3_aa: CASSPPNTGELFF
j_call: TRBJ1-2; clone_size: few; v_call: TRBV28; cdr3_aa: CASSGLGGYTF
j_call: TRBJ1-5; clone_size: many; v_call: TRBV12-3/TRBV12-4; cdr3_aa: CASGLGEPQHF
j_call: TRBJ1-1; clone_size: many; v_call: TRBV7-9; cdr3_aa: CASSILADTEAFF
j_call: TRBJ1-1; clone_size: many; v_call: TRBV5-1; cdr3_aa: CASSRERENTEAFF
j_call: TRBJ2-7; clone_size: .; v_call: TRBV30; cdr3_aa: CAWTVLRTEGEQYF
j_call: TRBJ1-2; clone_size: few; v_call: TRBV20-1; cdr3_aa: CSAPVEGNNYGYTF
j_call: TRBJ1-2; clone_size: few; v_call: TRBV6-6; cdr3_aa: CASSVHGPEGYTF
j_call: TRBJ2-5; clone_size: medium-sized; v_call: TRBV7-6; cdr3_aa: CASSTLTGQETQYF
j_call: TRBJ2-3; clone_size: many; v_call: TRBV19; cdr3_aa: CASTPPAGLGTDTQYF
j_call: TRBJ1-1; clone_size: medium-sized; v_call: TRBV7-2; cdr3_aa: CASSRQGNTEAFF
j_call: TRBJ1-1; clone_size: many; v_call: TRBV7-2; cdr3_aa: CASTHDPVNTEAFF
j_call: TRBJ2-7; clone_size: few; v_call: TRBV15; cdr3_aa: CATSRDLSVVYEQYF
j_call: TRBJ2-2; clone_size: few; v_call: TRBV19; cdr3_aa: CASSTGYTGELFF
j_call: TRBJ2-7; clone_size: many; v_call: TRBV5-6; cdr3_aa: CASRRRDGSSYEQYF
j_call: TRBJ1-2; clone_size: many; v_call: TRBV2; cdr3_aa: CASSDRGQSYGYTF
j_call: TRBJ1-1; clone_size: .; v_call: TRBV3-1; cdr3_aa: CASSQGQLNTEAFF
j_call: TRBJ2-3; clone_size: many; v_call: TRBV20-1; cdr3_aa: CSAWAGGGDTQYF
j_call: TRBJ2-1; clone_size: many; v_call: TRBV15; cdr3_aa: CATSKPGLASNEQFF
j_call: TRBJ2-3; clone_size: few; v_call: TRBV5-1; cdr3_aa: CASSLARTASTDTQYF
j_call: TRBJ1-1; clone_size: many; v_call: TRBV27; cdr3_aa: CASSPRTGNAEAFF
j_call: TRBJ2-3; clone_size: .; v_call: TRBV12-3/TRBV12-4; cdr3_aa: CASSLPGQGADF
j_call: TRBJ2-5; clone_size: many; v_call: TRBV7-2; cdr3_aa: CASSLLGGVSSQETQYF
j_call: TRBJ2-5; clone_size: many; v_call: TRBV5-5; cdr3_aa: CASSLHGTRGETQYF
j_call: TRBJ2-3; clone_size: many; v_call: TRBV5-4; cdr3_aa: CASSPPGRHTQYF
j_call: TRBJ2-7; clone_size: few; v_call: TRBV20-1; cdr3_aa: CSASPGPTVYEQYF
j_call: TRBJ1-6; clone_size: many; v_call: TRBV20-1; cdr3_aa: CSARRGGLGNSPLHF
j_call: TRBJ1-2; clone_size: many; v_call: TRBV7-6; cdr3_aa: CASSPSPGQGSYGYTF
j_call: TRBJ1-5; clone_size: many; v_call: TRBV2; cdr3_aa: CASSEHGTGNNQPQHF
j_call: TRBJ2-5; clone_size: few; v_call: TRBV18; cdr3_aa: CASSPRGQQETQYF
j_call: TRBJ1-1; clone_size: few; v_call: TRBV29-1; cdr3_aa: CSVALTNTEAFF
j_call: TRBJ2-2; clone_size: many; v_call: TRBV2; cdr3_aa: CASSGQNTGELFF
j_call: TRBJ1-2; clone_size: many; v_call: TRBV29-1; cdr3_aa: CSANADNYGYTF
j_call: TRBJ2-5; clone_size: many; v_call: TRBV3-1; cdr3_aa: CASSQDSPTDRRTETQYF
j_call: TRBJ1-6; clone_size: many; v_call: TRBV7-2; cdr3_aa: CASSSEFSPLHF
j_call: TRBJ1-2; clone_size: many; v_call: TRBV3-1; cdr3_aa: CASSQEPVYGYTF
j_call: TRBJ2-1; clone_size: many; v_call: TRBV12-3/TRBV12-4; cdr3_aa: CASETSGGGYNEQFF
j_call: TRBJ1-4; clone_size: many; v_call: TRBV7-2; cdr3_aa: CASSLQRFGEKLFF
j_call: TRBJ2-2; clone_size: .; v_call: TRBV20-1; cdr3_aa: CSAPPGTSGGLNTGELFF
j_call: TRBJ2-1; clone_size: .; v_call: TRBV20-1; cdr3_aa: CSATIAASAYNEQFF
j_call: TRBJ1-1; clone_size: .; v_call: TRBV15; cdr3_aa: CATSRDPGEGFF
j_call: TRBJ2-3; clone_size: many; v_call: TRBV28; cdr3_aa: CASRELLAGLSDTQYF
j_call: TRBJ1-3; clone_size: few; v_call: TRBV2; cdr3_aa: CASGRTLGNTIYF
j_call: TRBJ2-7; clone_size: .; v_call: TRBV6-2/TRBV6-3; cdr3_aa: CASSTLGTASYEQYF